One TCR beta chain is described in this entry. Its antigen is undetermined. These data belong to a study of shared clonotypes between healthy human individuals. Study-wide findings and caveats: The study found 4.5% to 6% of naive CD4 clonotypes shared across a few donors.

CD45RO-negative cells were positively selected for CCR7, leaving out terminally differentiated effector memory CD45RA+ cells. Caucasian adults residing in Nashville, Tennessee made up all the donors. Germline values: CDR1 MDHEN, CDR2 SYDVKM. The germline V and J ends were trimmed by 3 bases and 3 bases, with 15 bases remaining between them. The CDR3 extends over 15 amino acids. The assay was immunoSEQ multiplex PCR, and TCRdb's table has in-frame clones only and misses some. The table shows millions of clones, with 85% to 95% occurring only once. The V and J genes are TRBV28 and TRBJ2-7; no reliable D call. The sequenced sample was naive CD8+ T cells from PBMCs. The receptor comes from a man aged 18 to 35 in good health. Some clones in this sample may be carry-over from other donors' samples. CDR3 sequence: CASSLWKERRYEQYF. CDR3 bases: TGTGCCAGCAGTTTGTGGAAGGAACGGCGCTACGAGCAGTACTTC.